This section outlines one T cell receptor beta chain sequence together with its context. Its antigen is not identified. The data belong to a study of shared clonotypes between healthy human individuals. The V gene's germline CDR1 is SNHLY and CDR2 FYNNEI. The CDR3 covers 14 residues. V shed 3 bases, J shed 1 base, and the junction held 2 bases outside the gene matches. Sequencing was performed with immunoSEQ multiplex PCR; in TCRdb, only in-frame clones are kept and a portion is missing. This table holds around 2,000,000 clones, approximately 94% found once. Terminally differentiated effector memory CD45RA+ cells were left out of the naive CD8 fraction, which was CD45RO-negative and positively selected for CCR7. Study-wide points: All-four-donor shared clonotypes had higher generation probabilities than non-shared clonotypes did.

This TCR derives from a man aged 18-30 years in good health. The V gene is TRBV2, the J gene TRBJ1-2, with 7 bases aligning to TRBD1. What was sequenced was naive CD8+ T cells sorted from blood. CDR3 sequence reads: CASSEGDSNYGYTF. CDR3 nucleotides: TGTGCCAGCAGTGAGGGGGACAGTAACTATGGCTACACCTTC. Full variable domain (rest looked up from reference TRBV2 and TRBJ1-2): EPEVTQTPSHQVTQMGQEVILRCVPISNHLYFYWYRQILGQKVEFLVSFYNNEISEKSEIFDDQFSVERPDGSNFTLKIRSTKLEDSAMYFCASSEGDSNYGYTFGSGTRLTVV.